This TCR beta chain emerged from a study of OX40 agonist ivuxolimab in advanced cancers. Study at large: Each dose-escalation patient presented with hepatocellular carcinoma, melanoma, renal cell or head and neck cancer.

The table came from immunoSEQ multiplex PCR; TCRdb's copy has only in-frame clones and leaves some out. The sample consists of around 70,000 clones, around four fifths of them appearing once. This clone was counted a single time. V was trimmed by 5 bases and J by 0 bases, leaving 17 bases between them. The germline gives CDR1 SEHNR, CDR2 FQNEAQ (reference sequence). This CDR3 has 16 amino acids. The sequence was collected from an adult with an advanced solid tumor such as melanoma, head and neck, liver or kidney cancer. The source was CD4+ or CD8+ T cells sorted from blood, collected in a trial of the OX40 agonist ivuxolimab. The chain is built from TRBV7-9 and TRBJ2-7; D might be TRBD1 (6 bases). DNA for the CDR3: TGTGCCAGCAGCAATCGCCCCGGACAGATCTCCTACGAGCAGTACTTC. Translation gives CASSNRPGQISYEQYF.